The source of this TCR beta chain is a study of T cells in tuberculosis. Overall study context: A South African cohort included IGRA-negative adolescents, latently infected IGRA-positive adolescents and adults with active tuberculosis.

On this clone: Its antigen remains unknown.

Regarding the study as a whole: Active tuberculosis alpha repertoires lay closer to GMM-specific TCRs than controls'.

Sequenced by immunoSEQ multiplex PCR; TCRdb stores in-frame clones only, minus some. The table includes 20,000 to 25,000 clones, approximately 85% detected once. Documented time point: new active TB diagnosis, blood taken before or within 7 days of starting treatment. There are 13 residues in the CDR3. Trimming removed 6 bases from V and 3 bases from J, with 9 bases in between. CDR1 is SNHLY, CDR2 FYNNEI, per germline. The receptor's source is an adult with tuberculosis. Sample: PBMCs, taken at tuberculosis diagnosis. This chain connects TRBV2 to TRBJ1-5; D gene uncertain. CDR3 bases: TGTGCCAGCAGGAAGGAGAACAATCAGCCCCAGCATTTT. Its translation: CASRKENNQPQHF.